Presented here are 8 T cell receptor beta chains from one specimen sequenced in a study of immune evolution from preneoplasia to lung adenocarcinoma. Clones were read by immunoSEQ multiplex PCR, and TCRdb kept only the in-frame ones, dropping some. The data contain 7,000 to 10,000 clones, 80% to 85% of them singletons. Sequencing used FFPE invasive lung adenocarcinoma tissue. These receptors all come from a person aged 45 to 59 with lung adenocarcinoma.

J is TRBJ2-7 and V is TRBV2; 7 bases line up with TRBD2. The CDR3 extends over 15 amino acids. V was clipped by 7 bases and J by 7 bases; unmatched bases: 16. Germline assignment: CDR1 SNHLY and CDR2 FYNNEI. CDR3 sequence (DNA): TGTGCCAGCATGTTTGGGTCGGCGGCAGCGGGGGAGCAGTACTTC. Amino acid sequence: CASMFGSAAAGEQYF.

The chain carries TRBV11-1 and TRBJ2-3; D ambiguous. The CDR3 contains 14 residues. V was trimmed by 6 bases and J by 3 bases, leaving 13 bases between them. The germline gives CDR1 SGHAT, CDR2 FQDESV (reference sequence). CDR3 coding DNA: TGTGCCAGCAGTTCGGCGGCGGAAACAGATACGCAGTATTTT. Translated, it gives CASSSAAETDTQYF.

The chain joins TRBV5-5 to TRBJ1-3; D is undetermined. Germline V gives CDR1 SGHKS, CDR2 YYEKEE (reference sequence). Trimming left V 4 bases short and J 1 base short, with 6 bases between. The CDR3 sequence is 13 residues long. The CDR3 nucleotides read TGTGCCAGCAGCCTGATGTCTGGAAACACCATATATTTT. Translating it yields CASSLMSGNTIYF.

The chain employs TRBV23-1 and TRBJ1-5, with a weak D call TRBD1 (6 bases). TRBV23-1 is flagged as an ORF with uncertain function. This CDR3 spans 16 amino acids. V gave up 6 bases and J gave up 3 bases, with 18 bases separating them. For the CDR3, the DNA is TGCGCCAGCAGCCTATACCAGGGGAAGAACAATCAGCCCCAGCATTTT. Translation gives CASSLYQGKNNQPQHF.

This chain links TRBV5-6 with TRBJ2-1, with no clear D. Trimming took 3 bases from V and 0 from J, leaving 10 bases between them. Per germline, CDR1 SGHDT and CDR2 YYEEEE. The CDR3 consists of 15 residues. The CDR3 coding sequence is TGTGCCAGCAGCTCGCAGACATTCTCCTACAATGAGCAGTTCTTC. Translation gives CASSSQTFSYNEQFF.

The chain couples TRBV7-6 to TRBJ2-5; no clear D. The CDR3 consists of 14 residues. Germline CDR1 and CDR2: SGHVS and FNYEAQ. V lost 1 base and J 1 base, leaving 7 bases between the germline ends. The CDR3 bases are TGTGCCAGCAGCTTAGGGTTTTCCCAAGAGACCCAGTACTTC. Encoded protein: CASSLGFSQETQYF. Together with reference TRBV7-6 and TRBJ2-5, the CDR3 gives the full variable domain: GAGVSQSPRYKVTKRGQDVALRCDPISGHVSLYWYRQALGQGPEFLTYFNYEAQQDKSGLPNDRFSAERPEGSISTLTIQRTEQRDSAMYRCASSLGFSQETQYFGPGTRLLVL.

This clone was seen a handful of times. This chain joins TRBV29-1 and TRBJ2-1, with D perhaps TRBD2 (6 bases). The CDR3 contains 13 residues. V was clipped by 4 bases and J by 2 bases, with 9 bases between them. Germline V gene data show CDR1 as SQVTM and CDR2 as ANQGSEA. Here the CDR3 reads CSVGGITYNEQFF. CDR3 sequence (DNA): TGCAGCGTTGGCGGGATCACCTACAATGAGCAGTTCTTC.

V and J are TRBV7-9 and TRBJ2-2; D perhaps matches TRBD1 (5 bases). Germline V gives CDR1 SEHNR, CDR2 FQNEAQ (reference sequence). This CDR3 contains 14 residues. With 5 bases removed from V and 8 bases from J, the gap between germline ends came to 15 bases. In DNA, the CDR3 is TGTGCCAGCAGCACCCTAGGGGAAGCAGGGGAGCTGTTTTTT. This encodes CASSTLGEAGELFF. Full variable domain (rest looked up from reference TRBV7-9 and TRBJ2-2): DTGVSQNPRHKITKRGQNVTFRCDPISEHNRLYWYRQTLGQGPEFLTYFQNEAQLEKSRLLSDRFSAERPKGSFSTLEIQRTEQGDSAMYLCASSTLGEAGELFFGEGSRLTVL.